Presented here are 22 T cell receptor beta chains from one specimen sequenced in a study of blood T cell repertoires in COVID-19. The protocol was immunoSEQ multiplex PCR, while the TCRdb copy is restricted to in-frame clones and leaves out a portion. The sample shows 20,000 to 25,000 clones, nearly 90% of them seen only once. What was sequenced was peripheral blood. All receptors come from a human donor in a cohort sampled during active COVID-19. The donor label of this sample is uncertain.

The CDR3 DNA sequence: TGCGCCAGCAGCTTGGAGGGGACAGGCTTCAATGAGCAGTTCTTC. As protein: CASSLEGTGFNEQFF. This sequence joins TRBV5-1 and TRBJ2-1, with 8 bases matching TRBD1. Germline lookup yields CDR1 SGHRS and CDR2 YFSETQ. The CDR3 has 15 residues. With V trimmed by 0 bases and J by 6 bases, 5 bases remained unmatched.

This chain joins TRBV28 and TRBJ1-5; possibly TRBD1 for D (6 bases). The CDR3 runs 15 residues. Trimming left V 3 bases short and J 6 bases short, with 15 bases between. The V gene's germline CDR1 is MDHEN and CDR2 SYDVKM. The CDR3 DNA sequence: TGTGCCAGCAGTTTCCCCAGGGGAGGGATTCAGCCCCAGCATTTT. Translated, it gives CASSFPRGGIQPQHF.

The V and J genes are TRBV11-3 and TRBJ1-1; D call uncertain. CDR3 length equals 11 residues. Between the trimmed V and J ends, which lost 3 bases and 8 bases, there was a span of 7 bases. Germline CDR1 reads SGHNT; CDR2 reads YENEEA. The CDR3 sequence: CASSFLEEAFF. CDR3 nucleotide sequence: TGTGCCAGCAGCTTCTTGGAGGAAGCTTTCTTT.

This chain joins TRBV5-6 and TRBJ2-7; 12 bases fit TRBD2. The CDR3 has 15 residues. V lost 4 bases to trimming and J lost 5 bases; unmatched junction nucleotides: 7. Germline V gives CDR1 SGHDT, CDR2 YYEEEE. CDR3 nucleotides: TGTGCCAGCAGCCGGGGGACTAGCGGGTCCCACGAGCAGTACTTC. It codes for CASSRGTSGSHEQYF.

This chain joins TRBV5-6 and TRBJ2-6, with 7 bases matching TRBD1. The germline V gene has CDR1 SGHDT and CDR2 YYEEEE. The CDR3 consists of 17 residues. With 2 bases clipped from V and 0 bases from J, the junction kept 5 bases outside the gene matches. DNA for the CDR3: TGTGCCAGCAGCTTCGGACAGGCGAGCTCTGGGGCCAACGTCCTGACTTTC. Protein: CASSFGQASSGANVLTF.

V is TRBV25-1 and J is TRBJ1-1; D perhaps matches TRBD1 (6 bases). Trimming removed 2 bases at V and 1 base at J, with 14 bases between. The CDR3 has 16 amino acids. Germline V gene lookup returns CDR1 MGHDK and CDR2 SYGVNS. The CDR3 is CASSEPGEGRNTEAFF. CDR3 in DNA: TGTGCCAGCAGTGAACCAGGGGAAGGGAGGAACACTGAAGCTTTCTTT.

This clone was detected once. The J gene is TRBJ2-1, the V gene TRBV19; 12 bases agree with TRBD2. Germline values: CDR1 LNHDA, CDR2 SQIVND (reference sequence). This CDR3 region has 16 residues. V was clipped by 4 bases and J by 7 bases; unmatched bases: 8. In DNA, the CDR3 is TGTGCCAGTAGTAAGACTCGACTAGCGGGAGTGAATGAGCAGTTCTTC. It encodes CASSKTRLAGVNEQFF.

The CDR3 sequence is CASSVGVSGSSETQYF. The CDR3 bases are TGTGCCAGCAGCGTAGGGGTTAGCGGGAGTTCCGAGACCCAGTACTTC. The rearrangement uses TRBV9 and TRBJ2-5; TRBD2 matches 9 bases. Germline V gene sequence: CDR1 SGDLS, CDR2 YYNGEE. J gave up 5 bases and V 0 bases, and 8 bases lay outside the gene matches. CDR3 length: 16 residues.

The chain is built from TRBV3-1 (or the pseudogene TRBV3-2) and TRBJ2-3, with a possible D match to TRBD2 (6 bases). The V end was cut by 4 bases, the J end by 6 bases, with 11 bases between. CDR1 LGHDT and CDR2 YNNKEL come from the germline V gene (reference sequence). This CDR3 is 13 amino acids long. This chain's CDR3 is CASSRGAKDTQYF. CDR3 in DNA: TGTGCCAGCAGCCGCGGGGCCAAGGATACGCAGTATTTT.

This clone came up a few times. This chain uses TRBV7-9 with TRBJ2-7; D is undetermined. CDR1 is SEHNR, CDR2 FQNEAQ, per germline (reference sequence). The CDR3 is 13 residues long. Between the trimmed V and J ends, which lost 6 bases and 2 bases, there was a span of 11 bases. Here the CDR3 DNA reads TGTGCCAGCAGAAAAGACGACACCTACGAGCAGTACTTC. Amino acid sequence: CASRKDDTYEQYF. Full variable domain (outside the CDR3, taken from reference TRBV7-9 and TRBJ2-7): DTGVSQNPRHKITKRGQNVTFRCDPISEHNRLYWYRQTLGQGPEFLTYFQNEAQLEKSRLLSDRFSAERPKGSFSTLEIQRTEQGDSAMYLCASRKDDTYEQYFGPGTRLTVT.

The rearrangement uses TRBV6-6 and TRBJ1-1; D call uncertain. The V gene's germline CDR1 is MNHNY and CDR2 SVGAGI (reference sequence). This CDR3 is 13 amino acids long. Trimming removed 4 bases at V and 0 bases at J, with 6 bases between. CDR3 in amino acids: CASSSSMNTEAFF. The CDR3 bases are TGTGCCAGCAGTTCTTCTATGAACACTGAAGCTTTCTTT.

The V gene is TRBV5-6, the J gene TRBJ1-6, with a tentative D call TRBD1 (5 bases). Germline V gene sequence: CDR1 SGHDT, CDR2 YYEEEE. Trimming removed 0 bases at V and 9 bases at J, with 13 bases between. CDR3 size: 15 residues. CDR3 protein: CASSLGPGLSSPLHF. As DNA, the CDR3 is TGTGCCAGCAGCTTGGGGCCAGGGTTATCTTCACCCCTCCACTTT.

The chain is built from TRBV18 and TRBJ2-1, with 10 nucleotides matching TRBD2. The CDR3 is 15 amino acids. The V segment lost 3 bases and the J segment 5 bases; nucleotides outside the gene matches: 4. CDR1 and CDR2 (germline): KGHSH, LQKENI. This CDR3 reads CASSPASGSHNEQFF. The CDR3, as DNA: TGTGCCAGCTCACCGGCTAGCGGGAGCCACAATGAGCAGTTCTTC.

V gene TRBV15 combines with J gene TRBJ2-1, with 10 bases fitting TRBD2. In germline, CDR1 is LNHNV, CDR2 YYDKDF (reference sequence). This CDR3 contains 18 residues. V lost 0 bases to trimming and J lost 3 bases; unmatched junction nucleotides: 8. The CDR3 DNA reads TGTGCCACCAGCAGAGATCGACAGGCTAGCGGGAGCTACAATGAGCAGTTCTTC. This encodes CATSRDRQASGSYNEQFF.

The chain combines TRBV2 with TRBJ2-6; TRBD1 matches 9 bases. V trimming: 6 bases; J trimming: 3 bases; junction bases outside the gene matches: 3. This CDR3 has 15 residues. Germline V gene lookup returns CDR1 SNHLY and CDR2 FYNNEI. The CDR3 region has the DNA TGTGCCAGCAGGGGGACAGGGATTGGGGCCAACGTCCTGACTTTC. Protein product: CASRGTGIGANVLTF.

This clone was detected a few times. This chain uses TRBV7-2 with TRBJ2-3; the match to TRBD2 covers 7 bases. V lost 3 bases to trimming and J lost 4 bases; unmatched junction nucleotides: 7. The CDR3 sequence is 15 residues long. CDR1 is SGHTA, CDR2 FQGNSA, per germline. As DNA, the CDR3 is TGTGCCAGCAGCTTCAGGCGGGAGTCTGCAGATACGCAGTATTTT. It codes for CASSFRRESADTQYF.

The rearrangement uses TRBV5-1 and TRBJ2-5, with TRBD2 matching 10 bases. CDR3 length: 15 amino acids. J gave up 2 bases and V 4 bases, and 5 bases lay outside the gene matches. Germline lookup yields CDR1 SGHRS and CDR2 YFSETQ. For the CDR3, the DNA is TGCGCCAGCAGCAACGGGACTAGCGTTCAAGAGACCCAGTACTTC. As protein: CASSNGTSVQETQYF.

The chain uses TRBV30 and TRBJ2-2; D remains unclear. This CDR3 spans 14 amino acids. Trimming shortened V by 2 bases and J by 0 bases, and 7 bases separated the two germline ends. The germline V gene has CDR1 GTSNPN and CDR2 SVGIG (reference sequence). CDR3 nucleotides: TGTGCCTGGAGTACCTATTCGAACACCGGGGAGCTGTTTTTT. It yields the protein CAWSTYSNTGELFF.

DNA for the CDR3: TGTGCCAGTAGTATTTACAGGGGGCAAGGCACCGGGGAGCTGTTTTTT. Translated: CASSIYRGQGTGELFF. The gene calls are TRBV19 and TRBJ2-2; the match to TRBD1 covers 9 bases. Trimming cost V 3 bases and J 4 bases; bases outside gene matches: 6. The CDR3 is 16 residues long. The germline gives CDR1 LNHDA, CDR2 SQIVND (reference sequence).

This clone was seen more than once but under ten times. The genes are TRBV18 and TRBJ2-1; TRBD2 is a possible D gene (5 bases). Trimming pared 1 base from V and 8 bases from J, leaving 12 bases between. The CDR3 is 14 amino acids. Per germline, CDR1 KGHSH and CDR2 LQKENI. The CDR3 DNA reads as TGTGCCAGCTCACCACGTACTAGAATATATGAGCAGTTCTTC. Encoded protein: CASSPRTRIYEQFF.

This clone was detected only once. The V gene is TRBV10-1, the J gene TRBJ2-1, with TRBD2 matching over 11 bases. Germline-derived CDR1 and CDR2 are WNHNN and SYGVQD (reference sequence). The junction had 4 bases not matched to a gene; V was cut back by 6 bases and J by 3 bases. The CDR3 is made up of 15 amino acids. The CDR3 region is CASSSGLAGYNEQFF. CDR3 nucleotide sequence: TGCGCCAGCAGCTCCGGACTAGCGGGCTACAATGAGCAGTTCTTC.

This clone was observed a handful of times. V and J are TRBV4-1 and TRBJ1-6, with D perhaps matching TRBD1 (6 bases). Germline values: CDR1 MGHRA, CDR2 YSYEKL. The V and J ends lost 4 bases and 5 bases respectively, with 12 bases between them. The CDR3 covers 15 residues. The CDR3 DNA reads TGCGCCAGCAGCCTGGACAGAAACAATAATTCACCCCTCCACTTT. Amino acid sequence: CASSLDRNNNSPLHF.